Below, one TCR beta chain is given with its context. What antigen it recognizes has not been identified. Base qualities were left out, and no much larger clone turns up one base away. One collaborating source in Seattle enrolled patients while the patients were actively infected and followed the patients over time throughout the course of disease. Each collaborating institution followed its own protocols to collect whole blood in K2EDTA tubes. For TCRbeta analysis, collaborators shipped samples in one of three forms: frozen whole blood, isolated PBMCs, or DNA extracted from either of those sample types. TCRbeta CDR3 regions were amplified from genomic DNA using the immunoSEQ Assay, a bias-controlled multiplex PCR. Per the source publication's procedure: The number of nucleated cells in each sample was estimated from the amplification of reference gene primers within the assay. To quantify the absolute abundance of each unique TCRbeta CDR3 rearrangement, sequence reads were collapsed and filtered. Productive Simpson clonality was computed per sample as the square root of Simpson's diversity index over productive rearrangements. What TCRdb holds here is the immuneACCESS table cut down to in-frame rearrangements. Part of the clones is not present; checked against another copy, under half of the missing clones reflect an unresolved V gene, and the others are unexplained. V and J calls and clone size come straight from that table; D and trimming were deduced from the DNA. This sample is represented by roughly 23,000 clones; less than 90% of them were singletons. Roughly a quarter of the sample belongs to the ten largest clones.

The sample comes from a study of blood T cell repertoires in COVID-19 (dated by TCRdb to the early 2020s). Study-wide context: The collaborator samples originated in the United States, Italy and Spain and spanned the acute and convalescent phases of COVID-19. Nearly every sample came with metadata listing a de-identified subject ID, COVID-19 status, age in years and sex. A freely available public database, intended as a resource for researchers studying the immune response to SARS-CoV-2, is where the repertoires were released. Subjects who had been exposed to COVID-19, were actively infected with it, or had recovered from it provided the deeply sampled blood TCRbeta repertoires that made up the dataset. The material from the prospective study consisted of cDNA or gDNA derived from T cells, B-cell-depleted T cells, or PBMCs. The samples were drawn from two sources: the first 160 participants of the ongoing ImmuneRACE study, and 950 to 1,500 subjects contributed by 6 global collaborators. HLA class I and class II types, where available, came from metadata supplied by the sample provider rather than from assay-based typing.

V is trimmed back by 7 bases and J by 0 bases, and the junction contains 11 bases that no gene match accounts for. The CDR3 spans 16 residues, from the cysteine through the phenylalanine. The read is trimmed to its CDR3 DNA, 48 bases read in frame from base 1. CDR1 SGHTA and CDR2 FQGNSA are derived from the germline V gene. Summary of the overall study and its limitations: Clinical and demographic metadata were provided uncurated, with the amount varying by source and participant.

The source material was peripheral blood. The clonotype was recovered from a man in his 70s with COVID-19, enrolled during active disease. The rearranged segments are TRBV7-2 and TRBJ2-7; 8 nucleotides in the junction match TRBD2. This receptor carries the CDR3 CASTPGGGVSSYEQYF. The DNA is TGTGCCAGCACCCCGGGGGGGGGAGTCAGCTCCTACGAGCAGTACTTC. The full variable domain, with segments outside the CDR3 supplied by the reference TRBV7-2 and TRBJ2-7 proteins, appears as GAGVSQSPSNKVTEKGKDVELRCDPISGHTALYWYRQSLGQGLEFLIYFQGNSAPDKSGLPSDRFSAERTGGSVSTLTIQRTQQEDSAVYLCASTPGGGVSSYEQYFGPGTRLTVT.